These 7 T cell receptor beta chains came from one sample sequenced in a study of control samples from healthy donors and cancer patients. Measured with immunoSEQ multiplex PCR; TCRdb has only the in-frame clones, and not every one. The table includes 60,000 to 75,000 clones, approximately 89% detected once. Source material: PBMCs. The origin of the receptors is a man aged 55 to 69 with colorectal cancer.

The chain employs TRBV7-9 and TRBJ2-5; TRBD1 might be the D (5 bases). The V end lost 3 bases, the J end lost 7 bases, and 9 bases lay between the germline ends. The CDR3 is 12 residues long. Germline CDR1 reads SEHNR; CDR2 reads FQNEAQ (reference sequence). For the CDR3, the DNA is TGTGCCAGCAGCTTCCAGGGTGGGACCCAGTACTTC. It specifies CASSFQGGTQYF.

This clone was observed once. The chain joins TRBV28 to TRBJ2-1; possibly TRBD1 for D (7 bases). V dropped 4 bases and J dropped 10 bases, with 11 bases sitting between them. CDR1 is MDHEN and CDR2 is SYDVKM in the germline V gene. The CDR3 loop spans 12 amino acids. The DNA of the CDR3 is TGTGCCAGCAGTTGGAGGGGGCGAGAGCAGTTCTTC. Its translation: CASSWRGREQFF.

The CDR3 nucleotides read TGTGCCAGCAGCCAAGCTGCTGAGCAGTTCTTC. Amino acids: CASSQAAEQFF. V and J are TRBV4-2 and TRBJ2-1, with D hard to call. In germline, CDR1 is LGHNA, CDR2 YNFKEQ. V dropped 1 base and J dropped 9 bases, with 4 bases sitting between them. This CDR3 region has 11 residues.

This sequence joins TRBV4-3 and TRBJ2-5; the match to TRBD1 covers 8 bases. There are 13 residues in the CDR3. J gave up 7 bases and V 3 bases, and 4 bases lay outside the gene matches. CDR1 is LGHNA, CDR2 YSLEER, per germline. The CDR3 reads CASSQKQGGTQYF. The CDR3 nucleotides read TGCGCCAGCAGCCAGAAACAGGGGGGGACCCAGTACTTC.

The chain links TRBV5-1 to TRBJ2-7; the match to TRBD2 covers 10 bases. CDR1 and CDR2 (germline): SGHRS, YFSETQ. The CDR3 spans 17 residues. The ends lost 1 base at V and 3 bases at J; junction bases unmatched: 10. CDR3 in amino acids: CASSLYVTASGGYEQYF. CDR3 in DNA: TGCGCCAGCAGCTTGTACGTAACGGCTAGCGGGGGCTACGAGCAGTACTTC.

V is TRBV3-1 (or the pseudogene TRBV3-2) and J is TRBJ2-1, with TRBD1 identical over 11 bases. This CDR3 has 15 residues. Losses at the gene ends were 5 bases for V and 4 bases for J; bases not matched to a gene: 4. The germline CDR1 and CDR2 sequences are LGHDT and YNNKEL (reference sequence). DNA of the CDR3: TGTGCCAGCAGCGCCGGGACAGGGGGGTACAATGAGCAGTTCTTC. It encodes CASSAGTGGYNEQFF.

The V call is TRBV3-1 (or the pseudogene TRBV3-2), the J call TRBJ2-2; D unclear. Trimming removed 0 bases from V and 6 bases from J, with 11 bases in between. Germline V gene data show CDR1 as LGHDT and CDR2 as YNNKEL (reference sequence). The CDR3 contains 15 residues. The CDR3 reads CASSQDLVSAGELFF. The CDR3 DNA sequence: TGTGCCAGCAGCCAAGATTTAGTTTCTGCCGGGGAGCTGTTTTTT.